One sample yielded the 16 T cell receptor beta chains listed below, sequenced in a study of cytomegalovirus exposure and HLA in healthy donors. The PCR made use of 60 Vbeta and 13 Jbeta primers. TCRdb's table, derived via immunoSEQ multiplex PCR, lists solely in-frame clones and lacks some. This table has 120,000 to 150,000 clones, around 66% appearing once. The specimen sequenced was PBMCs. All receptors come from a woman aged 25 to 39 in good health and CMV-seropositive.

The chain has TRBV29-1 and TRBJ2-1; TRBD2 might be the D (5 bases). V was pared by 6 bases and J by 10 bases, with 16 bases between. The CDR3 contains 12 residues. Germline lookup yields CDR1 SQVTM and CDR2 ANQGSEA. The CDR3 spells CSVGGLSEEQFF. The CDR3 region has the DNA TGCAGCGTCGGAGGACTCTCGGAAGAGCAGTTCTTC.

The rearrangement uses TRBV20-1 and TRBJ1-2, with 7 nucleotides matching TRBD1. The CDR3 runs to 11 residues. The germline V gene has CDR1 DFQATT and CDR2 SNEGSKA (reference sequence). J was trimmed by 4 bases and V by 8 bases; bases with no gene match: 4. The DNA for the CDR3 is TGCAGTTTGAACAGGGGCTATGGCTACACCTTC. Translation gives CSLNRGYGYTF.

In its sample, this clone was seen a few times. This rearrangement joins TRBV6-5 to TRBJ2-5; 11 bases line up with TRBD2. V trimming: 6 bases; J trimming: 10 bases; junction bases outside the gene matches: 7. Germline CDR1 is MNHEY and CDR2 is SVGAGI. The CDR3 totals 13 residues. CDR3 region: CASSRTSGFFQYF. CDR3 bases: TGTGCCAGCAGCCGGACTAGCGGGTTCTTCCAGTACTTC.

This clone has a handful of counts. J is TRBJ2-5 and V is TRBV28; TRBD2 matches at 7 bases. The length of the CDR3 is 12 residues. CDR1 and CDR2 from the germline V gene are MDHEN and SYDVKM. The V and J ends lost 6 bases and 4 bases, in that order; junction bases with no gene match: 2. This CDR3 reads CASRPGGETQYF. The DNA for the CDR3 is TGTGCCAGCAGGCCGGGGGGAGAGACCCAGTACTTC.

The genes are TRBV7-2 and TRBJ2-3, with 8 bases identical to TRBD1. This CDR3 comprises 19 residues. The junction had 16 bases not matched to a gene; V was cut back by 5 bases and J by 0 bases. Germline V gene data show CDR1 as SGHTA and CDR2 as FQGNSA. This CDR3 reads CASSLQGGQGMISTDTQYF. CDR3 bases: TGTGCCAGCAGCCTCCAAGGTGGACAGGGTATGATTAGCACAGATACGCAGTATTTT. The variable domain in full, completed from reference TRBV7-2 and TRBJ2-3, reads GAGVSQSPSNKVTEKGKDVELRCDPISGHTALYWYRQSLGQGLEFLIYFQGNSAPDKSGLPSDRFSAERTGGSVSTLTIQRTQQEDSAVYLCASSLQGGQGMISTDTQYFGPGTRLTVL.

This chain links TRBV5-1 with TRBJ1-6; TRBD1 might be the D (5 bases). This CDR3 has 15 residues. CDR1 SGHRS and CDR2 YFSETQ come from the germline V gene. V was pared by 4 bases and J by 10 bases, with 18 bases between. The CDR3 nucleotides read TGCGCCAGCAGCCCACTGCGGGGGGATTACTCACCCCTCCACTTT. This encodes CASSPLRGDYSPLHF.

The rearrangement links TRBV27 to TRBJ1-6; TRBD1 matches 9 bases. There are 18 residues in the CDR3. V was clipped by 1 base and J by 1 base; unmatched bases: 5. Germline V gene lookup returns CDR1 MNHEY and CDR2 SMNVEV (reference sequence). The CDR3: CASSLLGQGGSYNSPLHF. DNA of the CDR3: TGTGCCAGCAGTTTATTGGGACAGGGTGGGTCCTATAATTCACCCCTCCACTTT.

This chain connects TRBV15 to TRBJ2-3; 10 positions match TRBD2. The CDR3 totals 15 residues. V was clipped by 7 bases and J by 1 base; unmatched bases: 5. Germline CDR1 LNHNV, CDR2 YYDKDF (reference sequence). In nucleotides, the CDR3 is TGTGCCACCACCTTAGCGGGGGGACGCACAGATACGCAGTATTTT. It translates to CATTLAGGRTDTQYF.

This CDR3 is CASSPWRANYGYTF. DNA of the CDR3: TGTGCCAGCAGCCCCTGGAGGGCTAACTATGGCTACACCTTC. V and J are TRBV28 and TRBJ1-2; D gene ambiguous. V lost 6 bases and J 0 bases, leaving 11 bases between the germline ends. This CDR3 contains 14 residues. In germline, CDR1 is MDHEN, CDR2 SYDVKM.

The V gene is TRBV5-1, the J gene TRBJ2-1; 7 bases are shared with TRBD2. Germline CDR1 reads SGHRS; CDR2 reads YFSETQ. Unmatched junction bases numbered 4, after V lost 0 bases and J lost 4 bases. This CDR3 is built from 15 residues. CDR3 coding DNA: TGCGCCAGCAGCTTGGGAGCGGGGCGGTACAATGAGCAGTTCTTC. Protein: CASSLGAGRYNEQFF.

The chain couples TRBV5-1 to TRBJ2-1, with 9 positions matching TRBD2. The junction had 5 bases not matched to a gene; V was cut back by 2 bases and J by 5 bases. CDR3 length equals 15 residues. Germline V gives CDR1 SGHRS, CDR2 YFSETQ. CDR3 coding DNA: TGCGCCAGCAGCTTCAAACTAGCGGGCAACAATGAGCAGTTCTTC. Translation: CASSFKLAGNNEQFF.

As to this clone: Additional DNA sequences in this sample encode the identical CDR3. This chain joins TRBV19 and TRBJ2-6, with D maybe TRBD2 (6 bases). The germline V gene encodes CDR1 LNHDA and CDR2 SQIVND (reference sequence). The CDR3 is 15 residues long. The V and J ends lost 3 bases and 1 base respectively, with 7 bases between them. The CDR3 coding sequence is TGTGCCAGTAGTATCGCGGGATCTGGGGCCAACGTCCTGACTTTC. It yields the protein CASSIAGSGANVLTF.

This clone was recorded only once. The DNA for the CDR3 is TGTGCCAGCAGTGAAGGTGGCGTCGGACTAGCGGGAGGTGAGCAGTTCTTC. Translated, it gives CASSEGGVGLAGGEQFF. V and J are TRBV2 and TRBJ2-1, with 14 positions matching TRBD2. This CDR3 is 17 amino acids long. The ends lost 1 base at V and 9 bases at J; junction bases unmatched: 8. Germline-derived CDR1 and CDR2 are SNHLY and FYNNEI.

This clone was seen a handful of times. This chain uses TRBV10-3 with TRBJ2-1, with D possibly being TRBD1 (6 bases). Deletions cut 5 bases from V and 7 bases from J, with 12 bases between. The CDR3 totals 13 residues. Germline assignment: CDR1 ENHRY and CDR2 SYGVKD. As DNA, the CDR3 is TGTGCCATCAGTTGGGACACTGCAAATGAGCAGTTCTTC. The encoded protein is CAISWDTANEQFF.

The chain couples TRBV10-1 to TRBJ2-3; D is uncertain. The CDR3 has 11 residues. Germline values: CDR1 WNHNN, CDR2 SYGVQD (reference sequence). V gave up 6 bases and J gave up 6 bases, with 7 bases separating them. CDR3 sequence reads: CASRAGDTQYF. In DNA, the CDR3 is TGCGCCAGCAGGGCCGGGGATACGCAGTATTTT.

The chain employs TRBV29-1 and TRBJ2-7, with 9 positions matching TRBD1. Looked up from germline, CDR1 is SQVTM and CDR2 is ANQGSEA. The CDR3 contains 12 residues. Trimming took 7 bases from V and 7 from J; bases not matched to a gene: 8. The CDR3: CSGTTGGWEQYF. Written as DNA, the CDR3 is TGCAGCGGCACGACAGGGGGTTGGGAGCAGTACTTC.